Below are 26 T cell receptor beta chains sequenced from a single sample in a study of cytomegalovirus exposure and HLA in healthy donors. Use of 60 Vbeta and 13 Jbeta primers characterized the PCR. The repertoire was sequenced with immunoSEQ multiplex PCR; TCRdb's copy has only in-frame clones and lacks some. The table shows 160,000 or so clones, with around 80% occurring only once. Source material: PBMCs. These receptors were taken from a woman between 40 and 55 years old in good health and CMV-seronegative.

With regard to this clone: Its ends do not fully match the called genes, so a read error is possible. This rearrangement joins TRBV7-9 to TRBJ1-1; D remains unclear. Per the germline V gene, CDR1 is SEHNR and CDR2 is FQNEAQ (reference sequence). The CDR3 totals 12 residues. The CDR3 nucleotides read TGTTCCAGCAGCTTCGGGAACACTGAAGCTTTCTTT. Translating it yields CSSSFGNTEAFF.

The chain joins TRBV18 to TRBJ2-1, with 7 nucleotides matching TRBD2. Germline loops: CDR1 KGHSH, CDR2 LQKENI. The V segment lost 3 bases and the J segment 3 bases; nucleotides outside the gene matches: 14. The CDR3 consists of 18 residues. Here the CDR3 reads CASSPTGTTGGLYNEQFF. Written as DNA, the CDR3 is TGTGCCAGCTCACCGACGGGGACCACGGGAGGACTCTACAATGAGCAGTTCTTC.

A note on this clone: Other DNA variants within this sample encode the same CDR3. The gene calls are TRBV5-1 and TRBJ2-2, with unresolved D. Per germline, CDR1 SGHRS and CDR2 YFSETQ. This CDR3 is built from 13 residues. V gave up 0 bases and J gave up 4 bases, with 4 bases separating them. For the CDR3, the DNA is TGCGCCAGCAGCTTGGACAGCACCGGGGAGCTGTTTTTT. Translation: CASSLDSTGELFF. Full variable domain (outside the CDR3, taken from reference TRBV5-1 and TRBJ2-2): KAGVTQTPRYLIKTRGQQVTLSCSPISGHRSVSWYQQTPGQGLQFLFEYFSETQRNKGNFPGRFSGRQFSNSRSEMNVSTLELGDSALYLCASSLDSTGELFFGEGSRLTVL.

This sequence joins TRBV14 and TRBJ1-2; D gene ambiguous. V lost 1 base to trimming and J lost 6 bases, with 9 bases between them. The germline gives CDR1 SGHDN, CDR2 FVKESK. This CDR3 contains 13 residues. The CDR3 reads CASSQVPRNGYTF. CDR3 coding DNA: TGTGCCAGCAGCCAAGTGCCGAGGAATGGCTACACCTTC.

A remark on this clone: Mismatch with germline at one junction end may stem from a read error. J is TRBJ2-5 and V is TRBV7-7; D ambiguous. There are 19 residues in the CDR3. Germline loops: CDR1 SSHAT, CDR2 FNYEAQ (reference sequence). In DNA, the CDR3 is TGTGCTAGCAGCTTAAAGTGGTGGGCCGGCACAGACCGAAAAGAGACCCAGTACTTC. Its protein product is CASSLKWWAGTDRKETQYF.

This clone appeared a few times. The chain has TRBV19 and TRBJ1-2; D gene ambiguous. The CDR3 has 11 residues. In germline, CDR1 is LNHDA, CDR2 SQIVND (reference sequence). Trimming took off 6 bases at V and 4 bases at J, with 6 bases between the two ends. The chain's CDR3 is CASRNSYGYTF. The CDR3 nucleotides are TGTGCCAGTAGAAACAGCTATGGCTACACCTTC.

The table lists this clone with a few counts. The J gene is TRBJ2-7, the V gene TRBV5-6; possibly TRBD2 for D (5 bases). CDR1 and CDR2 from the germline V gene are SGHDT and YYEEEE. The CDR3 loop spans 14 amino acids. Trimming cost V 3 bases and J 7 bases, with 17 bases left between them. CDR3 residues: CASSSRRGRTEQYF. CDR3 coding DNA: TGTGCCAGCAGCTCCCGAAGAGGGAGAACGGAGCAGTACTTC.

This sequence joins TRBV29-1 and TRBJ1-1; D possibly corresponds to TRBD1 (5 bases). Deletions cut 4 bases from V and 4 bases from J, with 7 bases between. Germline CDR1 and CDR2: SQVTM and ANQGSEA. CDR3 length equals 11 residues. The CDR3 coding sequence is TGCAGCGTTGCTAGGGGCACTGAAGCTTTCTTT. It translates to CSVARGTEAFF.

The rearrangement joins TRBV5-6 to TRBJ2-5; 13 bases line up with TRBD2. The V segment lost 3 bases and the J segment 5 bases; nucleotides outside the gene matches: 10. The CDR3 spans 17 residues. The germline CDR1 and CDR2 sequences are SGHDT and YYEEEE. DNA of the CDR3: TGTGCCAGCAGCTCCTTAGGACTAGCGGGAGTGCGGGAGACCCAGTACTTC. This gives the protein CASSSLGLAGVRETQYF.

This chain connects TRBV14 to TRBJ2-1; D is perhaps TRBD2 (5 bases). This CDR3 comprises 16 residues. Per the germline V gene, CDR1 is SGHDN and CDR2 is FVKESK. Between the trimmed V and J ends, which lost 0 bases and 1 base, there was a span of 10 bases. CDR3 residues: CASSQEPGISYNEQFF. The CDR3 DNA sequence: TGTGCCAGCAGCCAAGAACCGGGAATTTCCTACAATGAGCAGTTCTTC.

The chain joins TRBV4-1 to TRBJ2-1; D is perhaps TRBD2 (6 bases). Germline V gene sequence: CDR1 MGHRA, CDR2 YSYEKL. The CDR3 totals 16 residues. V was pared by 0 bases and J by 5 bases, with 14 bases between. CDR3 region: CASSQEVTRGHNEQFF. In DNA form, the CDR3 reads TGCGCCAGCAGCCAAGAGGTGACTAGAGGCCACAATGAGCAGTTCTTC.

The rearrangement links TRBV19 to TRBJ2-3; D is possibly TRBD2 (6 bases). Looked up from germline, CDR1 is LNHDA and CDR2 is SQIVND (reference sequence). This CDR3 region has 15 residues. The ends were cut back, 5 bases at V and 1 base at J, with 13 bases in the middle. Here the CDR3 DNA reads TGTGCCAGTAGTCGGGGGAGCTTGGGCACAGATACGCAGTATTTT. Amino acids: CASSRGSLGTDTQYF.

This clone was observed a single time. The genes are TRBV9 and TRBJ1-5; 10 bases are a match to TRBD1. This CDR3 contains 14 residues. J gave up 10 bases and V 4 bases, and 8 bases lay outside the gene matches. CDR1 is SGDLS, CDR2 YYNGEE, per germline. The DNA of the CDR3 is TGTGCCAGCAGCCCGATGGGGGACAGGGGTCCCCAGCATTTT. Its protein is CASSPMGDRGPQHF.

This chain connects TRBV19 to TRBJ2-5; D may be TRBD1 (6 bases). This CDR3 comprises 15 residues. The V and J ends lost 3 bases and 1 base respectively, with 12 bases between them. The germline gives CDR1 LNHDA, CDR2 SQIVND (reference sequence). CDR3 nucleotide sequence: TGTGCCAGTAGTATGGGATCAGGGGCCCAAGAGACCCAGTACTTC. It codes for CASSMGSGAQETQYF.

The chain links TRBV4-1 to TRBJ1-5; the match to TRBD1 covers 11 bases. V lost 4 bases and J lost 9; bases outside the gene matches: 8. The CDR3 sequence is 15 residues long. Germline V gene sequence: CDR1 MGHRA, CDR2 YSYEKL. CDR3 sequence (DNA): TGCGCCAGCAGCCCTACCGGGACAGGGGGGAGGCCCCAGCATTTT. It yields the protein CASSPTGTGGRPQHF.

The J gene is TRBJ2-5, the V gene TRBV5-4, with 15 bases aligning to TRBD2. TRBJ2-7 explains the end of the DNA better; the J call may be wrong. Germline loops: CDR1 SGHNT, CDR2 YYREEE (reference sequence). The CDR3 sequence is 18 residues long. The CDR3 region is CASSLALGLAGGAYEQYF. CDR3 coding DNA: TGTGCCAGCAGCTTGGCGCTGGGACTAGCGGGAGGAGCCTACGAGCAGTACTTC.

This rearrangement joins TRBV9 to TRBJ1-3; D remains ambiguous. The CDR3 is made up of 14 amino acids. Germline V CDR1 and CDR2: SGDLS, YYNGEE. Trimming took 3 bases from V and 1 from J, leaving 8 bases between them. CDR3 nucleotide sequence: TGTGCCAGCAGCGGGCCTCTTTCTGGAAACACCATATATTTT. It translates to CASSGPLSGNTIYF.

The J gene is TRBJ2-4, the V gene TRBV15, with D unresolved. Trimming stripped 6 bases from V and 8 bases from J, with 14 bases between. Germline V gene sequence: CDR1 LNHNV, CDR2 YYDKDF (reference sequence). CDR3 size: 13 residues. In DNA form, the CDR3 reads TGTGCCACCAGTAGAACATCTCGGGACATTCAGTACTTC. Translation gives CATSRTSRDIQYF. The whole variable domain, remainder taken from reference TRBV15 and TRBJ2-4, is DAMVIQNPRYQVTQFGKPVTLSCSQTLNHNVMYWYQQKSSQAPKLLFHYYDKDFNNEADTPDNFQSRRPNTSFCFLDIRSPGLGDTAMYLCATSRTSRDIQYFGAGTRLSVL.

The CDR3 is CASGPGTENEKLFF. In DNA form, the CDR3 reads TGTGCTAGTGGTCCCGGGACAGAGAATGAAAAACTGTTTTTT. The chain links TRBV12-5 to TRBJ1-4, with 7 bases fitting TRBD1. J lost 5 bases, V lost 5 bases, and 5 bases had no gene match. The V gene's germline CDR1 is LGHNT and CDR2 FRNRAP. This CDR3 has 14 amino acids.

This chain links TRBV6-1 with TRBJ2-7, with TRBD1 as a possible D gene (6 bases). Trimming removed 10 bases at V and 6 bases at J, with 13 bases between. Germline assignment: CDR1 MNHNS and CDR2 SASEGT. CDR3 length equals 11 residues. The CDR3, as DNA: TGTGCCACCCGCAGGGGTGTCGAGCAGTACTTC. Translated, it gives CATRRGVEQYF.

This clone appeared a single time. This chain links TRBV29-1 with TRBJ2-1; 7 nucleotides line up with TRBD1. V lost 7 bases to trimming and J lost 6 bases; unmatched junction nucleotides: 3. CDR1 and CDR2 from the germline V gene are SQVTM and ANQGSEA. This CDR3 comprises 11 residues. The CDR3 nucleotides read TGCAGCGGACGACAGGGCAATGAGCAGTTCTTC. It translates to CSGRQGNEQFF.

The chain links TRBV6-5 to TRBJ2-5; TRBD2 matches at 10 bases. The length of the CDR3 is 16 residues. The ends lost 4 bases at V and 5 bases at J; junction bases unmatched: 10. Germline V lookup: CDR1 MNHEY, CDR2 SVGAGI. The CDR3 coding sequence is TGTGCCAGCAGTTTGGAAGAGCGGGGGGGCCGTGAGACCCAGTACTTC. This codes for CASSLEERGGRETQYF.

This chain links TRBV5-1 with TRBJ1-3, with no clear D. The V gene lost 0 bases and the J gene lost 0 bases, with 10 bases spanning the gap. This CDR3 is 16 amino acids long. CDR1 is SGHRS, CDR2 YFSETQ, per germline. The DNA for the CDR3 is TGCGCCAGCAGCTTGGACGGGATCCACTCTGGAAACACCATATATTTT. Residues: CASSLDGIHSGNTIYF.

This chain uses TRBV5-8 with TRBJ2-5, with 8 bases fitting TRBD2. The CDR3 covers 15 residues. Germline V gene lookup returns CDR1 SGHTS and CDR2 YDEGEE. V gave up 4 bases and J gave up 5 bases; unmatched junction bases: 10. The CDR3, as DNA: TGTGCCAGCAGCACTACCGGGACTAGAGTCGAGACCCAGTACTTC. Translating it yields CASSTTGTRVETQYF. Combining the CDR3 with reference TRBV5-8 and TRBJ2-5 gives the whole variable domain EAGVTQSPTHLIKTRGQQATLRCSPISGHTSVYWYQQALGLGLQFLLWYDEGEERNRGNFPPRFSGRQFPNYSSELNVNALELEDSALYLCASSTTGTRVETQYFGPGTRLLVL.

The CDR3 DNA reads as TGCGCCAGCAGCTCCCCGACAGGAGCGAACTATGGCTACACCTTC. The encoded protein is CASSSPTGANYGYTF. J is TRBJ1-2 and V is TRBV4-1, with a possible D match to TRBD1 (6 bases). Germline V gene lookup returns CDR1 MGHRA and CDR2 YSYEKL. V was cut by 5 bases and J by 2 bases, with 15 bases left in between. This CDR3 has 15 amino acids.

This rearrangement joins TRBV10-2 to TRBJ1-3; D perhaps matches TRBD1 (5 bases). Trimming removed 7 bases at V and 0 bases at J, with 16 bases between. Germline CDR1 and CDR2: WSHSY and SAAADI. This CDR3 spans 16 amino acids. The CDR3 loop is CASIDTGRSSGNTIYF. CDR3 nucleotide sequence: TGCGCCAGCATTGATACAGGAAGGAGCTCTGGAAACACCATATATTTT.